The 23 T cell receptor beta chains listed next were all sequenced from one sample in a study of T-cell memory formation after mild COVID-19. Via MiXCR, TCRdb re-called the 5' RACE reads, giving one row per CDR3 protein. The repertoire holds about 470,000 distinct CDR3 sequences, approximately 18% seen once, with roughly an eighth in the top ten. Sequenced material: PBMCs or a T cell subset sorted from them (not recorded which). These receptor sequences come from an adult woman who had mild COVID-19 (a few samples of this study predate the infection). Cell type and time point are not known.

The chain combines TRBV7-8 with TRBJ2-5, with D possibly TRBD1 on 6 matching bases. The ends were cut back, 5 bases at V and 2 bases at J, with 18 bases in the middle. There are 16 residues in the CDR3. Germline lookup yields CDR1 SGHVS and CDR2 FQNEAQ. CDR3 sequence reads: CASSIPRDTSQETQYF. CDR3 DNA: TGTGCCAGCAGCATACCTCGGGACACGAGTCAAGAGACCCAGTACTTC.

The genes are TRBV5-1 and TRBJ1-6; 7 positions match TRBD1. Germline values: CDR1 SGHRS, CDR2 YFSETQ. J gave up 14 bases and V 0 bases, and 8 bases lay outside the gene matches. The CDR3 spans 14 residues. CDR3 sequence (DNA): TGCGCCAGCAGCTTGGCCGGACAGGTTGGCACCCTCCACTTT. This gives the protein CASSLAGQVGTLHF.

V is TRBV13 and J is TRBJ1-4, with 9 nucleotides matching TRBD1. V lost 5 bases, J lost 6 bases, and 16 bases stayed unmatched. The CDR3 runs 18 residues. The germline gives CDR1 PRHDT, CDR2 FYEKMQ (reference sequence). The CDR3 protein is CASSISLGQGGRDEKLFF. The CDR3 nucleotides are TGTGCCAGCAGCATCTCCCTGGGACAGGGCGGAAGAGATGAAAAACTGTTTTTT.

This clonotype was counted only a few times. The genes are TRBV29-1 and TRBJ1-1; D is undetermined. The CDR3 consists of 15 residues. The V gene's germline CDR1 is SQVTM and CDR2 ANQGSEA. Trimming removed 0 bases from V and 0 bases from J, with 11 bases in between. In DNA, the CDR3 is TGCAGCGTTGAAGATCGAAGTCTTCTGAACACTGAAGCTTTCTTT. Translation: CSVEDRSLLNTEAFF.

This clonotype was detected once. The CDR3 DNA sequence: TGCAGTGCTATAGTCTGGGACAGGGGGAATGAGCAGTTCTTC. Encoded protein: CSAIVWDRGNEQFF. The rearrangement links TRBV20-1 to TRBJ2-1, with 11 bases matching TRBD1. The CDR3 totals 14 residues. The germline CDR1 and CDR2 sequences are DFQATT and SNEGSKA (reference sequence). The V gene end was trimmed by 4 bases and the J gene end by 7 bases; junction bases not matched to a gene: 6.

This clonotype occurred a few times. The rearrangement joins TRBV5-1 to TRBJ1-1, with TRBD1 as a possible D gene (6 bases). The CDR3 spans 15 residues. Germline-derived CDR1 and CDR2 are SGHRS and YFSETQ. V was clipped by 0 bases and J by 5 bases, with 14 bases between them. CDR3 amino acids: CASSLDWGLGTEAFF. The DNA of the CDR3 is TGCGCCAGCAGCTTGGATTGGGGGCTCGGTACTGAAGCTTTCTTT.

This chain joins TRBV11-3 and TRBJ2-7, with unresolved D. Trimming pared 2 bases from V and 1 base from J, leaving 6 bases between. Germline CDR1 is SGHNT and CDR2 is YENEEA. CDR3 length: 13 amino acids. The CDR3 here is CASSLIGSYEQYF. CDR3 bases: TGTGCCAGCAGCTTAATCGGTTCCTACGAGCAGTACTTC.

J is TRBJ2-5 and V is TRBV7-9, with TRBD1 as a possible D gene (6 bases). The CDR3 spans 15 residues. Germline lookup yields CDR1 SEHNR and CDR2 FQNEAQ (reference sequence). The ends were cut back, 1 base at V and 5 bases at J, with 14 bases in the middle. In DNA, the CDR3 is TGTGCCAGCAGCTTAGTAGGCCAGGGGTGGGAGACCCAGTACTTC. It codes for CASSLVGQGWETQYF.

This clonotype has just one count. CDR3 sequence reads: CASSHPQGREQYF. The CDR3 DNA follows: TGCGCCAGCAGCCACCCACAGGGCCGGGAGCAGTACTTC. This sequence joins TRBV4-1 and TRBJ2-7, with D perhaps matching TRBD1 (6 bases). The germline V gene has CDR1 MGHRA and CDR2 YSYEKL. Trimming shortened V by 3 bases and J by 7 bases, and 13 bases separated the two germline ends. CDR3 length equals 13 residues.

The V and J genes are TRBV4-3 and TRBJ2-2; D unclear. V was pared by 4 bases and J by 6 bases, with 12 bases between. Per the germline V gene, CDR1 is LGHNA and CDR2 is YSLEER. CDR3 size: 14 residues. CDR3 protein: CASSPGGVAGELFF. The CDR3 nucleotides read TGCGCCAGCAGCCCCGGTGGGGTTGCCGGGGAGCTGTTTTTT.

The chain links TRBV11-1 to TRBJ1-1, with D perhaps matching TRBD1 (6 bases). Germline V gene data show CDR1 as SGHAT and CDR2 as FQDESV (reference sequence). This CDR3 is built from 13 residues. Deletions cut 5 bases from V and 4 bases from J, with 11 bases between. In DNA, the CDR3 is TGTGCCAGCAGCCGGAACAGGGTCACTGAAGCTTTCTTT. Amino acids: CASSRNRVTEAFF.

This clonotype was counted only a few times. This chain connects TRBV30 to TRBJ2-2; weak D call: TRBD2 (5 bases). CDR3 size: 13 residues. V was shortened by 8 bases and J by 2 bases, with 12 bases between the two germline ends. Germline CDR1 and CDR2: GTSNPN and SVGIG (reference sequence). CDR3 residues: CALWTGNTGELFF. Written as DNA, the CDR3 is TGTGCCCTTTGGACGGGAAACACCGGGGAGCTGTTTTTT.

This clonotype was recorded once. The chain has TRBV7-9 and TRBJ1-2; D ambiguous. Germline CDR1 and CDR2: SEHNR and FQNEAQ (reference sequence). V lost 5 bases and J lost 6, with 22 bases in between. This CDR3 contains 16 residues. CDR3 amino acids: CASSRTALSSFDGYTF. DNA of the CDR3: TGTGCCAGCAGCCGCACAGCCCTCTCCAGCTTTGATGGCTACACCTTC.

CDR3 in DNA: TGTGCCAGCAGTTTGATGGGACAGGGGACAAATGAAAAACTGTTTTTT. Translation gives CASSLMGQGTNEKLFF. The chain recombines TRBV28 with TRBJ1-4; 10 bases match TRBD1. J lost 5 bases, V lost 3 bases, and 6 bases had no gene match. This CDR3 region has 16 residues. CDR1 and CDR2 (germline): MDHEN, SYDVKM.

This clonotype came up a few times. The junction shows a germline mismatch at one end, possibly a read error. This chain joins TRBV7-9 and TRBJ2-3; possibly TRBD2 for D (6 bases). The length of the CDR3 is 15 residues. Germline CDR1 reads SEHNR; CDR2 reads FQNEAQ (reference sequence). CDR3 coding DNA: TGTGCCAGCAGCATGCGTAGCGGACGCACAGATACGAAGTATTTT. Amino acid sequence: CASSMRSGRTDTKYF.

The chain joins TRBV4-3 to TRBJ2-3; 9 bases are shared with TRBD2. The germline V gene encodes CDR1 LGHNA and CDR2 YSLEER. The V gene end was trimmed by 3 bases and the J gene end by 2 bases; junction bases not matched to a gene: 3. The CDR3 covers 15 residues. CDR3 sequence reads: CASSQASGTTDTQYF. The CDR3 DNA sequence: TGCGCCAGCAGCCAGGCTAGCGGGACCACAGATACGCAGTATTTT.

This clonotype appeared a few times. This rearrangement joins TRBV29-1 to TRBJ1-6; 9 positions match TRBD1. The V and J ends lost 3 bases and 0 bases, in that order; junction bases with no gene match: 9. This CDR3 has 18 residues. CDR1 and CDR2 from the germline V gene are SQVTM and ANQGSEA. The CDR3 sequence is CSVENRDRVPSYNSPLHF. The CDR3 DNA sequence: TGCAGCGTTGAGAACCGGGACAGGGTGCCCTCCTATAATTCACCCCTCCACTTT. Based on the CDR3 plus reference TRBV29-1 and TRBJ1-6, the full variable domain is SAVISQKPSRDICQRGTSLTIQCQVDSQVTMMFWYRQQPGQSLTLIATANQGSEATYESGFVIDKFPISRPNLTFSTLTVSNMSPEDSSIYLCSVENRDRVPSYNSPLHFGNGTRLTVT.

CDR3: CASSQDALWGQEDPGEAFF. The CDR3 DNA is TGCGCCAGCAGCCAAGACGCCCTTTGGGGACAGGAAGACCCTGGGGAAGCTTTCTTT. The chain uses TRBV4-3 and TRBJ1-1, with TRBD1 identical over 8 bases. The CDR3 has 19 amino acids. V lost 0 bases to trimming and J lost 8 bases; unmatched junction nucleotides: 20. CDR1 and CDR2 (germline): LGHNA, YSLEER.

The CDR3 spells CASSLREGATDTQYF. The CDR3, as DNA: TGTGCCAGCAGCTTACGGGAGGGAGCCACAGATACGCAGTATTTT. The gene calls are TRBV11-2 and TRBJ2-3; 8 positions agree with TRBD2. Losses at the gene ends were 2 bases for V and 2 bases for J; bases not matched to a gene: 3. The CDR3 runs 15 residues. Germline-derived CDR1 and CDR2 are SGHAT and FQNNGV.

The chain has TRBV5-6 and TRBJ1-1; D is possibly TRBD1 (6 bases). The CDR3 length is 15 residues. Trimming took off 0 bases at V and 5 bases at J, with 14 bases between the two ends. Per germline, CDR1 SGHDT and CDR2 YYEEEE. CDR3 bases: TGTGCCAGCAGCTTGGGGGACATTTTTCGAACTGAAGCTTTCTTT. The encoded protein is CASSLGDIFRTEAFF.

This clonotype showed up just a few times. This rearrangement joins TRBV2 to TRBJ2-2; TRBD2 matches 10 bases. This CDR3 is built from 18 residues. The germline gives CDR1 SNHLY, CDR2 FYNNEI. V lost 3 bases and J lost 6; bases outside the gene matches: 13. The CDR3, as DNA: TGTGCCAGCAGTGAGCGTGGGCAGCGGGGGGGCCTCGCCGGGGAGCTGTTTTTT. This encodes CASSERGQRGGLAGELFF.

This clonotype was seen only a few times. The chain joins TRBV7-3 to TRBJ2-1; possibly TRBD1 or TRBD2 for D (7 bases each). Germline-derived CDR1 and CDR2 are SGHTA and FQGTGA. The V gene lost 3 bases and the J gene lost 5 bases, with 14 bases spanning the gap. This CDR3 region has 15 residues. CDR3 coding DNA: TGTGCCAGCAGCTTTCAGGGGGGGTACAACAATGAGCAGTTCTTC. This codes for CASSFQGGYNNEQFF.

The gene calls are TRBV30 and TRBJ2-6; the D call may be TRBD1 or TRBD2 (7 bases each). The V end lost 5 bases, the J end lost 4 bases, and 18 bases lay between the germline ends. The CDR3 runs to 16 residues. In germline, CDR1 is GTSNPN, CDR2 SVGIG (reference sequence). CDR3 loop: CAWEGPGGEGANVLTF. CDR3 sequence (DNA): TGTGCCTGGGAAGGACCAGGGGGGGAAGGGGCCAACGTCCTGACTTTC.